This passage covers 21 T cell receptor beta chains from one sample sequenced in a study of T cell repertoires in cytomegalovirus infection. One entry per CDR3 protein results from TCRdb running MiXCR on the reads. The sample yields hundreds of thousands of distinct CDR3 sequences, approximately 10% seen once. Sequenced sample: PBMCs. These receptors all stem from a human donor in good health (CMV status not recorded). Some clones in this sample may be carry-over from other donors' samples.

This clonotype has ten or more counts. V gene TRBV7-2 combines with J gene TRBJ1-4; maybe TRBD1 (5 bases). Trimming removed 5 bases at V and 8 bases at J, with 12 bases between. The CDR3 is made up of 13 amino acids. The germline gives CDR1 SGHTA, CDR2 FQGNSA. CDR3 sequence: CASSRGGPEKLFF. For the CDR3, the DNA is TGTGCCAGCAGCCGGGGCGGACCAGAAAAACTGTTTTTT.

This clonotype was observed at least ten times. The genes are TRBV28 and TRBJ2-4, with D maybe TRBD1 (6 bases). CDR3 length: 17 amino acids. Germline-derived CDR1 and CDR2 are MDHEN and SYDVKM. With 6 bases removed from V and 2 bases from J, the gap between germline ends came to 20 bases. The DNA for the CDR3 is TGTGCCAGCAGCGCGAGTGGAGACAGGACGTCCAAAAACATTCAGTACTTC. This encodes CASSASGDRTSKNIQYF. The variable domain in full, with the rest retrieved from reference TRBV28 and TRBJ2-4, is DVKVTQSSRYLVKRTGEKVFLECVQDMDHENMFWYRQDPGLGLRLIYFSYDVKMKEKGDIPEGYSVSREKKERFSLILESASTNQTSMYLCASSASGDRTSKNIQYFGAGTRLSVL.

By sample share, this clonotype is medium-sized. V gene TRBV7-9 combines with J gene TRBJ2-5, with 8 bases matching TRBD1. CDR3 length: 15 amino acids. J was trimmed by 5 bases and V by 2 bases; bases with no gene match: 7. Germline lookup yields CDR1 SEHNR and CDR2 FQNEAQ (reference sequence). CDR3: CASSLTGQGLETQYF. CDR3 coding DNA: TGTGCCAGCAGCTTAACCGGACAGGGTTTGGAGACCCAGTACTTC.

V and J are TRBV29-1 and TRBJ2-5; 8 positions match TRBD2. V shed 3 bases, J shed 3 bases, and the junction held 9 bases outside the gene matches. Per the germline V gene, CDR1 is SQVTM and CDR2 is ANQGSEA. The CDR3 totals 15 residues. CDR3 sequence reads: CSVDSRREGEETQYF. DNA for the CDR3: TGCAGCGTTGATTCCCGCCGGGAGGGGGAAGAGACCCAGTACTTC.

This clonotype was detected many times. V gene TRBV7-8 combines with J gene TRBJ2-7, with a weak D call TRBD2 (7 bases). The CDR3 is 19 residues long. V shed 4 bases and J shed 2 bases, with 27 bases lying between them. Germline V lookup: CDR1 SGHVS, CDR2 FQNEAQ. CDR3 amino acids: CASSSRLSGGRLIPYEQYV. The CDR3 DNA reads as TGTGCCAGCAGCTCTCGACTATCGGGGGGCCGCCTGATCCCCTACGAGCAGTACGTC.

CDR3 in DNA: TGTGCCAGCAGCTCAGGGGTTTTAGATACGCAGTATTTT. This translates into CASSSGVLDTQYF. This chain connects TRBV28 to TRBJ2-3; D might be TRBD1 (6 bases). V lost 6 bases and J lost 5, with 12 bases in between. CDR3 length equals 13 residues. Germline lookup yields CDR1 MDHEN and CDR2 SYDVKM.

This clonotype was counted many times. The genes are TRBV18 and TRBJ1-3; 9 bases are a match to TRBD1. Germline assignment: CDR1 KGHSH and CDR2 LQKENI. CDR3 length: 14 amino acids. The V and J ends lost 3 bases and 8 bases, in that order; junction bases with no gene match: 5. The CDR3 sequence is CASSPSDRGHTIYF. CDR3 sequence (DNA): TGTGCCAGCTCACCCTCGGACAGGGGACACACCATATATTTT.

This clonotype appeared a few times. This chain links TRBV20-1 with TRBJ1-5, with no clear D. The CDR3 runs to 13 residues. Germline V CDR1 and CDR2: DFQATT, SNEGSKA (reference sequence). V was trimmed by 3 bases and J by 3 bases, leaving 9 bases between them. The CDR3 DNA reads TGCAGTGCTAGGCAGGACCTCAATCAGCCCCAGCATTTT. Translating gives CSARQDLNQPQHF.

This clonotype was detected many times. The J gene is TRBJ2-7, the V gene TRBV6-2 or TRBV6-3, with 7 bases lining up with TRBD1. The CDR3 runs 12 residues. Per germline, CDR1 MNHEY and CDR2 SVGEGT. J was trimmed by 2 bases and V by 5 bases; bases with no gene match: 0. CDR3 protein: CASSTGAYEQYV. For the CDR3, the DNA is TGTGCCAGCAGTACAGGGGCCTACGAGCAGTACGTC.

This clonotype was detected ten times or more. The chain is built from TRBV5-4 and TRBJ2-3; 13 positions match TRBD2. V trimming: 1 base; J trimming: 6 bases; junction bases outside the gene matches: 8. CDR3 length: 17 residues. Looked up from germline, CDR1 is SGHNT and CDR2 is YYREEE (reference sequence). DNA for the CDR3: TGTGCCAGCAGCTTGAGACTAGCGGGGGGCGGCAGCGATACGCAGTATTTT. It yields the protein CASSLRLAGGGSDTQYF.

In its sample, this clonotype was seen a few times. The gene calls are TRBV20-1 and TRBJ1-6; 8 nucleotides agree with TRBD1. This CDR3 spans 15 amino acids. The V segment lost 7 bases and the J segment 0 bases; nucleotides outside the gene matches: 5. The germline CDR1 and CDR2 sequences are DFQATT and SNEGSKA (reference sequence). CDR3 nucleotide sequence: TGCAGTGGTCGAACAGGGGGCTCCTATAATTCACCCCTCCACTTT. The encoded protein is CSGRTGGSYNSPLHF.

This clonotype was counted many times. V usage is TRBV6-2 or TRBV6-3 and J usage is TRBJ1-6, with 9 bases matching TRBD1. V was pared by 2 bases and J by 5 bases, with 1 base of the junction left unmatched. CDR1 is MNHEY and CDR2 is SVGEGT in the germline V gene. CDR3 length equals 15 residues. CDR3 loop: CASSYGDRDNSPLHF. Here the CDR3 DNA reads TGTGCCAGCAGTTACGGGGACAGGGATAATTCACCCCTCCACTTT.

This clonotype was seen at least ten times. In nucleotides, the CDR3 is TGTGCCAGCAGCTTGGACAGGAGGGACACTGAAGCTTTCTTT. As protein: CASSLDRRDTEAFF. The chain uses TRBV5-6 and TRBJ1-1, with TRBD1 as a possible D gene (5 bases). Germline-derived CDR1 and CDR2 are SGHDT and YYEEEE. Trimming cost V 0 bases and J 3 bases, with 9 bases left between them. This CDR3 spans 14 amino acids.

This clonotype was observed a handful of times. CDR3 amino acids: CASGFSPEGGPDYGYTF. The DNA of the CDR3 is TGTGCTAGTGGTTTCAGCCCAGAGGGGGGACCGGACTATGGCTACACCTTC. The genes are TRBV12-5 and TRBJ1-2, with a possible D match to TRBD1 (6 bases). The germline gives CDR1 LGHNT, CDR2 FRNRAP. This CDR3 region has 17 residues. V lost 3 bases and J 3 bases, leaving 20 bases between the germline ends.

This clonotype was counted a few times. The V and J genes are TRBV5-5 and TRBJ2-1; 7 positions match TRBD2. Germline V lookup: CDR1 SGHKS, CDR2 YYEKEE (reference sequence). This CDR3 is 16 amino acids long. After removal of 4 bases from V and 3 bases from J, the junction contained 10 bases not matched to a gene. CDR3 residues: CASSARGGGGYNEQFF. As DNA, the CDR3 is TGTGCCAGCAGCGCTCGCGGGGGTGGCGGCTACAATGAGCAGTTCTTC.

The chain links TRBV20-1 to TRBJ2-1; maybe TRBD2 (5 bases). Between the trimmed V and J ends, which lost 3 bases and 2 bases, there was a span of 14 bases. This CDR3 region has 15 residues. Germline V gives CDR1 DFQATT, CDR2 SNEGSKA (reference sequence). The chain's CDR3 is CSASQRGGPYNEQFF. The CDR3 DNA reads as TGCAGTGCTAGCCAACGGGGTGGGCCCTACAATGAGCAGTTCTTC.

In this sample, this clonotype turned up many times. J is TRBJ2-7 and V is TRBV20-1; 7 bases match TRBD1. The germline gives CDR1 DFQATT, CDR2 SNEGSKA (reference sequence). There are 13 residues in the CDR3. With 6 bases clipped from V and 1 base from J, the junction kept 6 bases outside the gene matches. In DNA form, the CDR3 reads TGCAGTGCACAACGGGACAGTTCCTACGAGCAGTACTTC. Amino acid sequence: CSAQRDSSYEQYF.

This clonotype has at least ten counts. CDR3 residues: CASSWDGTNYGYTF. CDR3 bases: TGTGCCAGCAGCTGGGACGGTACGAACTATGGCTACACCTTC. The rearrangement joins TRBV5-4 to TRBJ1-2, with a tentative D call TRBD1 (5 bases). This CDR3 has 14 residues. Germline CDR1 is SGHNT and CDR2 is YYREEE (reference sequence). V was cut by 3 bases and J by 2 bases, with 11 bases left in between. The complete variable domain, with remaining parts taken from reference TRBV5-4 and TRBJ1-2, reads ETGVTQSPTHLIKTRGQQVTLRCSSQSGHNTVSWYQQALGQGPQFIFQYYREEENGRGNFPPRFSGLQFPNYSSELNVNALELDDSALYLCASSWDGTNYGYTFGSGTRLTVV.

This clonotype was picked up many times. In nucleotides, the CDR3 is TGTGCCAGCAGTATCCGAGGGGTACGCGAGACCCAGTACTTC. This gives the protein CASSIRGVRETQYF. The chain employs TRBV6-1 and TRBJ2-5, with D possibly called TRBD1 or TRBD2 (5 bases each). The CDR3 spans 14 residues. Germline V gene lookup returns CDR1 MNHNS and CDR2 SASEGT. With 5 bases removed from V and 5 bases from J, the gap between germline ends came to 15 bases.

This clonotype was recorded many times. The rearrangement links TRBV5-6 to TRBJ1-5; D gene unclear. CDR1 and CDR2 from the germline V gene are SGHDT and YYEEEE. The CDR3 is 12 residues long. V dropped 6 bases and J dropped 7 bases, with 11 bases sitting between them. The CDR3 nucleotides are TGTGCCAGCACCCTGCGGGGACAGCCCCAGCATTTT. This translates into CASTLRGQPQHF.

There are a few counts of this clonotype. This sequence joins TRBV7-9 and TRBJ1-4; no clear D gene. V lost 4 bases and J 8 bases, leaving 14 bases between the germline ends. Germline loops: CDR1 SEHNR, CDR2 FQNEAQ (reference sequence). The length of the CDR3 is 14 residues. The CDR3 bases are TGTGCCAGCAGCTCGCGGCAGCGCAGCGAAAAACTGTTTTTT. As protein: CASSSRQRSEKLFF.